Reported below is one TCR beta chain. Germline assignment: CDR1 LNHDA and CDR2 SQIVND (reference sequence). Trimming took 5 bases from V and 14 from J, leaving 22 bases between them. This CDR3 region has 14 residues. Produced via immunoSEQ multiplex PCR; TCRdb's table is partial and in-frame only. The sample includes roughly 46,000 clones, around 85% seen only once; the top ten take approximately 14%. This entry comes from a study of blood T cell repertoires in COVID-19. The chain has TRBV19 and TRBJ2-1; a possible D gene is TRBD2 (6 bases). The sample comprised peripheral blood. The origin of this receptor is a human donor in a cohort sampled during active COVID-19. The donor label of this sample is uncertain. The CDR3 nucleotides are TGTGCCAGTAGTGCGGGACCTAACGGGCACCGGGAGTTCTTC. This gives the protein CASSAGPNGHREFF.